Listed here are 18 T cell receptor beta chains from one sample, sequenced in a study of blood T cell repertoires in COVID-19. Assay used: immunoSEQ multiplex PCR; TCRdb lists only in-frame clones, some missing. This table has 150,000 to 200,000 clones, 83% appearing once. The sample consisted of peripheral blood. Receptors were obtained from a human donor in a cohort sampled during active COVID-19.

This clone has just a few counts. Distinct nucleotide sequences in the sample also encode this CDR3. The chain carries TRBV28 and TRBJ1-6, with D possibly TRBD1 on 6 matching bases. The CDR3 spans 14 residues. Germline V gene sequence: CDR1 MDHEN, CDR2 SYDVKM. Trimming removed 5 bases from V and 7 bases from J, with 12 bases in between. The CDR3 sequence: CASSPGQGNSPLHF. In DNA form, the CDR3 reads TGTGCCAGCAGTCCCGGGCAGGGGAATTCACCCCTCCACTTT.

J is TRBJ1-2 and V is TRBV28, with D possibly being TRBD1 (6 bases). The CDR3 is 14 amino acids. CDR1 is MDHEN and CDR2 is SYDVKM in the germline V gene. Between the trimmed V and J ends, which lost 5 bases and 4 bases, there was a span of 14 bases. CDR3 protein: CASSMTGPFYGYTF. CDR3 DNA: TGTGCCAGCAGTATGACAGGACCCTTCTATGGCTACACCTTC.

The chain links TRBV15 to TRBJ2-7; TRBD1 matches at 10 bases. This CDR3 is built from 15 residues. V lost 3 bases, J lost 3 bases, and 5 bases stayed unmatched. From germline, CDR1 is LNHNV and CDR2 YYDKDF (reference sequence). The CDR3 spells CATSRPGQGLYEQYF. The CDR3 DNA reads as TGTGCCACCAGCAGGCCGGGACAGGGGCTCTACGAGCAGTACTTC. Together with reference TRBV15 and TRBJ2-7, the CDR3 gives the full variable domain: DAMVIQNPRYQVTQFGKPVTLSCSQTLNHNVMYWYQQKSSQAPKLLFHYYDKDFNNEADTPDNFQSRRPNTSFCFLDIRSPGLGDTAMYLCATSRPGQGLYEQYFGPGTRLTVT.

The J gene is TRBJ1-1, the V gene TRBV18; weak D call: TRBD1 (5 bases). This CDR3 contains 14 residues. V was cut by 3 bases and J by 6 bases, with 14 bases left in between. The V gene's germline CDR1 is KGHSH and CDR2 LQKENI. The CDR3: CASSPTVQRAEAFF. In DNA, the CDR3 is TGTGCCAGCTCACCGACAGTGCAGCGGGCTGAAGCTTTCTTT. The full variable domain, completed using reference TRBV18 and TRBJ1-1, is NAGVMQNPRHLVRRRGQEARLRCSPMKGHSHVYWYRQLPEEGLKFMVYLQKENIIDESGMPKERFSAEFPKEGPSILRIQQVVRGDSAAYFCASSPTVQRAEAFFGQGTRLTVV.

This chain uses TRBV7-9 with TRBJ1-4; D is perhaps TRBD1 (6 bases). Germline CDR1 is SEHNR and CDR2 is FQNEAQ (reference sequence). The CDR3 runs 14 residues. Deletions cut 5 bases from V and 3 bases from J, with 10 bases between. The CDR3 here is CASSPTGANEKLFF. For the CDR3, the DNA is TGTGCCAGCAGCCCGACAGGCGCTAATGAAAAACTGTTTTTT.

V and J are TRBV5-1 and TRBJ2-7; D may be TRBD2 (5 bases). The germline V gene has CDR1 SGHRS and CDR2 YFSETQ. Trimming took off 1 base at V and 4 bases at J, with 12 bases between the two ends. This CDR3 region has 14 residues. The CDR3, as DNA: TGCGCCAGCAGCTTGATCAGCGGACCTTACGAGCAGTACTTC. This gives the protein CASSLISGPYEQYF. Full variable domain (rest looked up from reference TRBV5-1 and TRBJ2-7): KAGVTQTPRYLIKTRGQQVTLSCSPISGHRSVSWYQQTPGQGLQFLFEYFSETQRNKGNFPGRFSGRQFSNSRSEMNVSTLELGDSALYLCASSLISGPYEQYFGPGTRLTVT.

The V and J genes are TRBV15 and TRBJ1-5; 7 bases map to TRBD1. This CDR3 contains 19 residues. From germline, CDR1 is LNHNV and CDR2 YYDKDF (reference sequence). The J segment lost 0 bases and the V segment lost 4 bases, leaving 15 bases of the junction unmatched. CDR3 nucleotides: TGTGCCACCAGCAATGTCAACAGGGGAAGTGCCTATAGCAATCAGCCCCAGCATTTT. Its protein product is CATSNVNRGSAYSNQPQHF.

V usage is TRBV5-5 and J usage is TRBJ2-5; tentatively, D is TRBD2 (6 bases). The V and J ends lost 1 base and 5 bases respectively, with 15 bases between them. The V gene's germline CDR1 is SGHKS and CDR2 YYEKEE (reference sequence). CDR3 size: 15 residues. DNA for the CDR3: TGTGCCAGCAGCTTGTGGACGGCTGGGGGGGAGACCCAGTACTTC. It codes for CASSLWTAGGETQYF. The whole variable domain, filled in from reference TRBV5-5 and TRBJ2-5, reads DAGVTQSPTHLIKTRGQQVTLRCSPISGHKSVSWYQQVLGQGPQFIFQYYEKEERGRGNFPDRFSARQFPNYSSELNVNALLLGDSALYLCASSLWTAGGETQYFGPGTRLLVL.

The CDR3 loop is CASSPGSGSAYEQYF. CDR3 in DNA: TGTGCCAGCAGCCCTGGGAGCGGGAGCGCCTACGAGCAGTACTTC. The V call is TRBV11-3, the J call TRBJ2-7; 8 bases line up with TRBD2. This CDR3 has 15 amino acids. Germline CDR1 is SGHNT and CDR2 is YENEEA. V was clipped by 5 bases and J by 2 bases; unmatched bases: 8. The full variable domain, in which reference TRBV11-3 and TRBJ2-7 provide the parts outside the CDR3, is EAGVVQSPRYKIIEKKQPVAFWCNPISGHNTLYWYLQNLGQGPELLIRYENEEAVDDSQLPKDRFSAERLKGVDSTLKIQPAELGDSAVYLCASSPGSGSAYEQYFGPGTRLTVT.

The CDR3 spells CASSWTSSNEQFF. The CDR3 DNA reads as TGTGCCAGCAGTTGGACTAGCAGCAATGAGCAGTTCTTC. This chain uses TRBV12-3 or TRBV12-4 with TRBJ2-1; 8 bases are shared with TRBD2. The V and J ends lost 4 bases and 6 bases, in that order; junction bases with no gene match: 2. This CDR3 spans 13 amino acids.

CDR3 bases: TGTGCCAGCAGTTTGGAGGGTTCCGTAAATAATTCACCCCTCCACTTT. It specifies CASSLEGSVNNSPLHF. V is TRBV27 and J is TRBJ1-6; D remains unclear. CDR1 is MNHEY, CDR2 SMNVEV, per germline (reference sequence). Trimming took 3 bases from V and 5 from J, leaving 14 bases between them. The CDR3 is 16 amino acids.

The chain couples TRBV28 to TRBJ1-2; 11 positions agree with TRBD1. The germline V gene has CDR1 MDHEN and CDR2 SYDVKM. This CDR3 is built from 15 residues. With 8 bases clipped from V and 3 bases from J, the junction kept 8 bases outside the gene matches. In DNA form, the CDR3 reads TGTGCCAGCGGACAGGGGGCGGTTCTCGACTATGGCTACACCTTC. This gives the protein CASGQGAVLDYGYTF.

The chain joins TRBV9 to TRBJ2-2; the match to TRBD1 covers 7 bases. The germline V gene encodes CDR1 SGDLS and CDR2 YYNGEE. V shed 4 bases, J shed 4 bases, and the junction held 1 base outside the gene matches. The CDR3 contains 13 residues. The CDR3 region has the DNA TGTGCCAGCAGCAGGGGGCTCACCGGGGAGCTGTTTTTT. As protein: CASSRGLTGELFF.

The chain couples TRBV7-3 to TRBJ2-5; 8 nucleotides match TRBD1. Trimming took 5 bases from V and 4 from J; bases not matched to a gene: 6. The CDR3 extends over 14 amino acids. CDR1 SGHTA and CDR2 FQGTGA come from the germline V gene. DNA of the CDR3: TGTGCCAGCAGCCCAAGGACAGGGAGAGAGACCCAGTACTTC. Encoded protein: CASSPRTGRETQYF. Using reference TRBV7-3 and TRBJ2-5 for the parts outside the CDR3, the full variable domain is GAGVSQTPSNKVTEKGKYVELRCDPISGHTALYWYRQSLGQGPEFLIYFQGTGAADDSGLPNDRFFAVRPEGSVSTLKIQRTERGDSAVYLCASSPRTGRETQYFGPGTRLLVL.

The CDR3 loop reads CASSARQRYNSPLHF. For the CDR3, the DNA is TGTGCCAGCAGCGCCCGACAGCGATATAATTCACCCCTCCACTTT. This sequence joins TRBV11-2 and TRBJ1-6; maybe TRBD1 (5 bases). CDR1 is SGHAT and CDR2 is FQNNGV in the germline V gene. V lost 5 bases, J lost 4 bases, and 12 bases lay in between. This CDR3 is 15 amino acids long.

This clone was seen once. The chain links TRBV7-3 to TRBJ2-3, with 10 bases identical to TRBD2. The V segment lost 4 bases and the J segment 3 bases; nucleotides outside the gene matches: 7. Germline CDR1 SGHTA, CDR2 FQGTGA. CDR3 length equals 16 residues. CDR3 in amino acids: CASSSDSGRWTDTQYF. The DNA for the CDR3 is TGTGCCAGCAGCTCTGATAGCGGGAGGTGGACAGATACGCAGTATTTT.

This clone appeared once. The rearrangement uses TRBV19 and TRBJ1-5; 8 bases align to TRBD1. This CDR3 spans 18 amino acids. J gave up 0 bases and V 6 bases, and 13 bases lay outside the gene matches. Germline-derived CDR1 and CDR2 are LNHDA and SQIVND (reference sequence). The CDR3 DNA follows: TGTGCCAGTAGACGCCGGCCAGGGGGCTTGAATAGCAATCAGCCCCAGCATTTT. This sequence encodes CASRRRPGGLNSNQPQHF.

The V gene is TRBV27, the J gene TRBJ1-5; TRBD1 matches 7 bases. The CDR3 covers 13 residues. Germline values: CDR1 MNHEY, CDR2 SMNVEV (reference sequence). V lost 8 bases and J lost 7; bases outside the gene matches: 8. CDR3: CASGRQGDQPQHF. The CDR3 DNA sequence: TGTGCCAGCGGACGACAGGGCGACCAGCCCCAGCATTTT.